This TCR beta chain was sequenced for a study of OX40 agonist ivuxolimab in advanced cancers. Produced via immunoSEQ multiplex PCR; TCRdb's table is partial and in-frame only. Of about 120,000 clones in the sample, 80% to 90% were seen once. V shed 2 bases and J shed 4 bases, with 14 bases lying between them. Germline V CDR1 and CDR2: SGHNT, YYREEE (reference sequence). This CDR3 is 15 amino acids long. This clonotype was obtained from an adult with an advanced solid tumor such as melanoma, head and neck, liver or kidney cancer. V usage is TRBV5-4 and J usage is TRBJ2-3; D is undetermined. The specimen comprised CD4+ or CD8+ T cells sorted from blood, sampled in a trial of the OX40 agonist ivuxolimab. The CDR3: CASSFGGPSPDTQYF. In DNA, the CDR3 is TGTGCCAGCAGCTTCGGCGGCCCATCCCCAGATACGCAGTATTTT.